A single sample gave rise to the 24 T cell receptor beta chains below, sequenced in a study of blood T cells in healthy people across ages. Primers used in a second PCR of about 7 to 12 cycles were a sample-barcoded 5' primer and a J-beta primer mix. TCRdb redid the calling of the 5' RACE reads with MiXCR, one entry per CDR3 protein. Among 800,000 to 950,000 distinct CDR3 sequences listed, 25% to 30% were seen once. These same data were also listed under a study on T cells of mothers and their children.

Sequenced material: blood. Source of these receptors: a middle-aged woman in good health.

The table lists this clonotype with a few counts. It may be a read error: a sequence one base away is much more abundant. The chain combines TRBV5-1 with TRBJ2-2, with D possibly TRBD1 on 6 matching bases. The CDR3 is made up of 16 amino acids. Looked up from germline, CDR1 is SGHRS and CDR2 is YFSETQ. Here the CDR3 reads CANSLGSGTITGELFF. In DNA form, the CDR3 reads TGCGCCAACAGCTTGGGCTCCGGGACAATCACCGGGGAGCTGTTTTTT.

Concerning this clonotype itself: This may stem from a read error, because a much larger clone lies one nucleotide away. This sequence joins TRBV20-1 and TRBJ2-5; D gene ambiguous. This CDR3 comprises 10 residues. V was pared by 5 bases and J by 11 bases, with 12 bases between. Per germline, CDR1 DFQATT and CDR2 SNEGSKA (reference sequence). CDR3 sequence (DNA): TGCAGTGCTGGAGTGGCTGAGCAGTACTTC. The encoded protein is CSAGVAEQYF.

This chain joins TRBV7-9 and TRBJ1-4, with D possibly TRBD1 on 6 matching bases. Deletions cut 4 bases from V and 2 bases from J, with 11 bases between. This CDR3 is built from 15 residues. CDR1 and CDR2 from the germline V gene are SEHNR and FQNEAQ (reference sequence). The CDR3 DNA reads TGTGCCAGCAGCTCAGGGGAGGACACTAATGAAAAACTGTTTTTT. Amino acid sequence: CASSSGEDTNEKLFF.

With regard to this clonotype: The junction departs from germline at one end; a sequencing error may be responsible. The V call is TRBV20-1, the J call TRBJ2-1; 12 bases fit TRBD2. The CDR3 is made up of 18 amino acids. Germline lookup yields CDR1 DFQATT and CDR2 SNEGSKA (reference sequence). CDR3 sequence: CNARVPSGGVRSYNEQFF. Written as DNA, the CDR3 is TGCAATGCTAGAGTCCCTAGCGGGGGGGTGCGCTCCTACAATGAGCAGTTCTTC.

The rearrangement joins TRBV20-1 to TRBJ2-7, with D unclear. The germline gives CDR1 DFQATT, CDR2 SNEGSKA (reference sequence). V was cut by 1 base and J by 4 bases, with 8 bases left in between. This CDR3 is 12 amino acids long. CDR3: CSARAGLYEQYF. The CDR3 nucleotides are TGCAGTGCTAGAGCGGGTTTGTACGAGCAGTACTTC.

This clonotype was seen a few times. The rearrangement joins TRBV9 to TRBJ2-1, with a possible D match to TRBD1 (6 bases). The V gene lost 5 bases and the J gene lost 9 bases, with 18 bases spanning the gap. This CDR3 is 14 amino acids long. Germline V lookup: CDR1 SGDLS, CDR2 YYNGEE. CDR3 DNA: TGTGCCAGCAGTACAGGGTCTAGAGGGGCTGAGCAGTTCTTC. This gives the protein CASSTGSRGAEQFF. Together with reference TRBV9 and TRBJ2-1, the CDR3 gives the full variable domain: DSGVTQTPKHLITATGQRVTLRCSPRSGDLSVYWYQQSLDQGLQFLIQYYNGEERAKGNILERFSAQQFPDLHSELNLSSLELGDSALYFCASSTGSRGAEQFFGPGTRLTVL.

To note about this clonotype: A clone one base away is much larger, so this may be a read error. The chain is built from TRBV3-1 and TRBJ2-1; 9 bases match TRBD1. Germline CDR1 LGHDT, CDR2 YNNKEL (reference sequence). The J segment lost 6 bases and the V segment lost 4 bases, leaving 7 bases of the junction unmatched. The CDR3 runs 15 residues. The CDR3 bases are TGTGCCAGCAGCCTCCGGACAGGGGCGAGCAATGAGCAGTTCTTC. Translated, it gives CASSLRTGASNEQFF.

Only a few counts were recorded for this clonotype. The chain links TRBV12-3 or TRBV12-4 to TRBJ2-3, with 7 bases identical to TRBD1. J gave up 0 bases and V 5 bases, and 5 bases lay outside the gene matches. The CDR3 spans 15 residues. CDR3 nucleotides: TGTGCCAGCAGTCGGGACAGCCTAAGCACAGATACGCAGTATTTT. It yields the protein CASSRDSLSTDTQYF.

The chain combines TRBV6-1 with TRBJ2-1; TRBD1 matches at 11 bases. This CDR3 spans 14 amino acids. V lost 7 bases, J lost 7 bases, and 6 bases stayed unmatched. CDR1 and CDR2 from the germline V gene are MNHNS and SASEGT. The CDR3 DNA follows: TGTGCCAGCATCCAGGACAGGGGGCGGAATGAGCAGTTCTTC. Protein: CASIQDRGRNEQFF.

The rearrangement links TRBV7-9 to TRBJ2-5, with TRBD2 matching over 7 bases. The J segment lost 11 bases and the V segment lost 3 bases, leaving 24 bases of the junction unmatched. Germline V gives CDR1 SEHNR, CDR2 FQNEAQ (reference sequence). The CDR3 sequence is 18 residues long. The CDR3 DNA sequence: TGTGCCAGCAGCTTTTACGGTCAGTCCGACCGGGATGGGGGGGAGCAGTACTTC. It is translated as CASSFYGQSDRDGGEQYF.

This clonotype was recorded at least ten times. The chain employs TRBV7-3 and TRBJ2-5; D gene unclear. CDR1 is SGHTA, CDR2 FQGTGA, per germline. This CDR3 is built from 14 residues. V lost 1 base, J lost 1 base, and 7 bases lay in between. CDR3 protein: CASSLKEGQETQYF. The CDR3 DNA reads TGTGCCAGCAGCTTAAAGGAAGGCCAAGAGACCCAGTACTTC.

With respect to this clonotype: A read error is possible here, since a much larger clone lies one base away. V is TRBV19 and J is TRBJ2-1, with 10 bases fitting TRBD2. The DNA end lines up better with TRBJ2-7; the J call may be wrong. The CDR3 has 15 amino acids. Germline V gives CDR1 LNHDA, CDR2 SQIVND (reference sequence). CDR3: CASSPGLAVYNEQYF. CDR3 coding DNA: TGTGCCAGTAGTCCCGGACTAGCGGTTTACAATGAGCAGTACTTC.

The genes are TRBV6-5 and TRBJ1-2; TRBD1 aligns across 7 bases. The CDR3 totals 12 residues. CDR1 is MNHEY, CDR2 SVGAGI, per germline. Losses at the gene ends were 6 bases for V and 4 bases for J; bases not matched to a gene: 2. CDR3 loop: CASRQGFYGYTF. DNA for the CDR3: TGTGCCAGCAGACAGGGGTTCTATGGCTACACCTTC.

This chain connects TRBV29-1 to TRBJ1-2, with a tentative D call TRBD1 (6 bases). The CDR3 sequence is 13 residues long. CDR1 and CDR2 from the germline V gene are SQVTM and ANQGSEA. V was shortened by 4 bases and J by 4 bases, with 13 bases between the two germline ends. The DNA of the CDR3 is TGCAGCGTTGCCCGGGGGGGGGCCTATGGCTACACCTTC. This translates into CSVARGGAYGYTF.

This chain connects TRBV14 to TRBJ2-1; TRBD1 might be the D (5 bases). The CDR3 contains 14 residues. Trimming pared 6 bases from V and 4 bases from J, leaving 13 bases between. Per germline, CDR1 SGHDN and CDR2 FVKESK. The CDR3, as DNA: TGTGCCAGCAGTACAGACTCAGGGTACAATGAGCAGTTCTTC. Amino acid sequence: CASSTDSGYNEQFF. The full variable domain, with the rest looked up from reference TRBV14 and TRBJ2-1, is EAGVTQFPSHSVIEKGQTVTLRCDPISGHDNLYWYRRVMGKEIKFLLHFVKESKQDESGMPNNRFLAERTGGTYSTLKVQPAELEDSGVYFCASSTDSGYNEQFFGPGTRLTVL.

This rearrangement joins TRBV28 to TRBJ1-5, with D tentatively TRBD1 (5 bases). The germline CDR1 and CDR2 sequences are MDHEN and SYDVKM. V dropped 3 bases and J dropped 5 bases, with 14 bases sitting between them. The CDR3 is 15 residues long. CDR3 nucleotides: TGTGCCAGCAGTTTGGTTGTGAGGGGTGATCAGCCCCAGCATTTT. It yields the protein CASSLVVRGDQPQHF.

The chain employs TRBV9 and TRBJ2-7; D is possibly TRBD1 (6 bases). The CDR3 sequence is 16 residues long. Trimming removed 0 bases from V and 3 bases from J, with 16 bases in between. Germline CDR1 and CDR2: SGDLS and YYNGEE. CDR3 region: CASSVGGPSPLYEQYF. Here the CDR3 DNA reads TGTGCCAGCAGCGTAGGGGGGCCTTCACCTCTCTACGAGCAGTACTTC.

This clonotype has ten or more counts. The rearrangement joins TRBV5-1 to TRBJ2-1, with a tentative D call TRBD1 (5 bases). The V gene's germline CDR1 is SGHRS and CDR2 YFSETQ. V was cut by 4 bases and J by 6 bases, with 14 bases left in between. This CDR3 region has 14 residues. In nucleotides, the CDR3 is TGCGCCAGCAGCCACAATGGGGCCCTCAATGAGCAGTTCTTC. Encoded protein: CASSHNGALNEQFF.

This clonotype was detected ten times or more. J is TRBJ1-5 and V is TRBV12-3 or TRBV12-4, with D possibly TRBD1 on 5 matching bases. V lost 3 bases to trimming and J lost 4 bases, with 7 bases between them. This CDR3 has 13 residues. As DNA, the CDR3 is TGTGCCAGCAGTTTTAACAGGAATCAGCCCCAGCATTTT. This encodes CASSFNRNQPQHF.

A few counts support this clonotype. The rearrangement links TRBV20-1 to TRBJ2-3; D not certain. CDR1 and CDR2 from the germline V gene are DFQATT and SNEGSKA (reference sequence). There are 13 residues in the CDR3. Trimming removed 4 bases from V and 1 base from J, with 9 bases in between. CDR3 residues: CSANFGGTDTQYF. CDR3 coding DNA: TGCAGTGCTAACTTCGGAGGCACAGATACGCAGTATTTT.

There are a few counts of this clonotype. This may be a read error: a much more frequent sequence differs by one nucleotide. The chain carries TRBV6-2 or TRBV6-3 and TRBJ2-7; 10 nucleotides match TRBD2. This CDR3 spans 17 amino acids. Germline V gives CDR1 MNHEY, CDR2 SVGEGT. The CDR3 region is CTSSYSPSGGFSYEQYF. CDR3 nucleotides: TGTACCAGCAGTTACTCCCCTAGCGGGGGTTTCTCCTACGAGCAGTACTTC.

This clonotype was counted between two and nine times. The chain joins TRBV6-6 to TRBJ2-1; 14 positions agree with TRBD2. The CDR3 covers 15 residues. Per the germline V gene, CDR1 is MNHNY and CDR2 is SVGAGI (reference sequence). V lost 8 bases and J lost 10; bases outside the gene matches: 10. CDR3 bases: TGTGCCAGCCTTGGGACTAGCGGGGGTCGGGGGGAGCAGTTCTTC. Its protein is CASLGTSGGRGEQFF.

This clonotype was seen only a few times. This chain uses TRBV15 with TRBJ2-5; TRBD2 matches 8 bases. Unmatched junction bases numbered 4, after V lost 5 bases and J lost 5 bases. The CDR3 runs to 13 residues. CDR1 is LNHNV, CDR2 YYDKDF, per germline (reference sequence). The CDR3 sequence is CATSGIAGETQYF. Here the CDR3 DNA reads TGTGCCACCAGCGGTATAGCGGGGGAGACCCAGTACTTC.

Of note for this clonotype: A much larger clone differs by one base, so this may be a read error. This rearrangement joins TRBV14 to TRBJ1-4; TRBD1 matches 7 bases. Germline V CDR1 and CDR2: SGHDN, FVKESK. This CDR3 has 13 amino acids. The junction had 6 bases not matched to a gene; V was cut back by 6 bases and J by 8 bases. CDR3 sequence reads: CASRDRRGEKLFF. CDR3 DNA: TGTGCCAGCAGGGACAGGAGGGGGGAAAAACTGTTTTTT.